This section outlines one TCR beta chain sequence together with its context. This table comes from immunoSEQ multiplex PCR, and its TCRdb copy is limited to in-frame clones, with some not included. Of tens of thousands of clones listed, about 95% are singletons. This sample is drawn from a study of control samples from healthy donors and cancer patients. Germline V gene data show CDR1 as SQVTM and CDR2 as ANQGSEA. This CDR3 has 16 residues. Trimming left V 2 bases short and J 8 bases short, with 21 bases between. The chain is built from TRBV29-1 and TRBJ1-4; D unresolved. The sequencing input was blood. This receptor was obtained from a man in his fifties or sixties in good health. The CDR3 sequence: CSVEIPSGQFEEKLFF. DNA of the CDR3: TGCAGCGTTGAAATACCATCTGGGCAGTTTGAGGAAAAACTGTTTTTT.